The T cell receptor beta chain described here comes from a study of blood T cell repertoires in COVID-19. In the study overall: PBMCs, B-cell-depleted T cells, or T cells provided the cDNA or gDNA that made up the material.

The V gene end was trimmed by 6 bases and the J gene end by 2 bases; junction bases not matched to a gene: 9. CDR3 size: 15 residues. Looked up from germline, CDR1 is ENHRY and CDR2 is SYGVKD. Method: immunoSEQ multiplex PCR; TCRdb's copy keeps in-frame clones and lacks some. Of roughly 280,000 clones listed, approximately 91% are singletons. The TCR sequence derives from a woman in her thirties with COVID-19, enrolled during active disease. The sample consisted of peripheral blood. This rearrangement joins TRBV10-3 to TRBJ2-7; TRBD2 matches 8 bases. The CDR3 protein is CAISGGGLTPYEQYF. DNA of the CDR3: TGTGCCATCAGCGGGGGGGGTCTCACACCCTACGAGCAGTACTTC.